The 8 T cell receptor beta chains below were found in one sample sequenced in a study of blood T cell repertoires in COVID-19. Sequencing was performed with immunoSEQ multiplex PCR; in TCRdb, only in-frame clones are kept and a portion is missing. The sample consists of around 130,000 clones, roughly 72% of them appearing once. Sequencing was performed on peripheral blood. The receptors here all came from a human donor in a cohort sampled during active COVID-19.

This chain uses TRBV7-9 with TRBJ1-1, with TRBD1 matching 8 bases. The V segment lost 6 bases and the J segment 0 bases; nucleotides outside the gene matches: 6. The germline V gene encodes CDR1 SEHNR and CDR2 FQNEAQ (reference sequence). The CDR3 length is 15 residues. This CDR3 is CASRPRQGLNTEAFF. The CDR3 DNA is TGTGCCAGCAGACCTCGACAGGGGTTGAACACTGAAGCTTTCTTT.

This clone was recorded a few times. The chain combines TRBV4-1 with TRBJ2-7; 7 nucleotides match TRBD1. Germline CDR1 MGHRA, CDR2 YSYEKL. CDR3 length: 14 amino acids. Trimming took 1 base from V and 7 from J; bases not matched to a gene: 7. Here the CDR3 DNA reads TGCGCCAGCAGCCAAGTACAGGGGCCCGGGGAGCAGTACTTC. It specifies CASSQVQGPGEQYF.

The genes are TRBV5-5 and TRBJ2-2; the D is unclear. V was shortened by 0 bases and J by 1 base, with 7 bases between the two germline ends. Germline CDR1 and CDR2: SGHKS and YYEKEE (reference sequence). CDR3 length equals 15 residues. In DNA form, the CDR3 reads TGTGCCAGCAGCTTGGGGCAGTTGAACACCGGGGAGCTGTTTTTT. The encoded protein is CASSLGQLNTGELFF.

V and J are TRBV18 and TRBJ1-1; 9 bases align to TRBD1. This CDR3 is 17 amino acids long. The ends lost 0 bases at V and 1 base at J; junction bases unmatched: 6. Germline loops: CDR1 KGHSH, CDR2 LQKENI. The CDR3 DNA reads as TGTGCCAGCTCACCACCGGCCTTGACAGGGGGGAACACTGAAGCTTTCTTT. This gives the protein CASSPPALTGGNTEAFF. Full variable domain (outside the CDR3, taken from reference TRBV18 and TRBJ1-1): NAGVMQNPRHLVRRRGQEARLRCSPMKGHSHVYWYRQLPEEGLKFMVYLQKENIIDESGMPKERFSAEFPKEGPSILRIQQVVRGDSAAYFCASSPPALTGGNTEAFFGQGTRLTVV.

CDR3 DNA: TGTGCCAGCGCACGGACAGGGGGACAAGAGACCCAGTACTTC. Its protein product is CASARTGGQETQYF. The rearrangement uses TRBV18 and TRBJ2-5; TRBD1 matches at 10 bases. The CDR3 has 14 amino acids. J lost 2 bases, V lost 8 bases, and 5 bases had no gene match. Germline V gives CDR1 KGHSH, CDR2 LQKENI.

The J gene is TRBJ1-1, the V gene TRBV6-5; D is perhaps TRBD1 (5 bases). V was clipped by 3 bases and J by 5 bases, with 13 bases between them. Germline lookup yields CDR1 MNHEY and CDR2 SVGAGI. CDR3 length: 14 residues. CDR3 sequence: CASSYGGLGTEAFF. The CDR3 nucleotides are TGTGCCAGCAGTTATGGGGGGTTGGGGACTGAAGCTTTCTTT.

The rearrangement joins TRBV30 to TRBJ1-4, with D unresolved. V dropped 2 bases and J dropped 5 bases, with 9 bases sitting between them. This CDR3 region has 13 residues. The germline gives CDR1 GTSNPN, CDR2 SVGIG (reference sequence). CDR3 in DNA: TGTGCCTGGAGTTACGGCGGGAATGAAAAACTGTTTTTT. It is translated as CAWSYGGNEKLFF.

This chain links TRBV5-5 with TRBJ1-2; 7 bases are a match to TRBD1. J lost 1 base, V lost 0 bases, and 3 bases had no gene match. The CDR3 runs 15 residues. Germline V gene lookup returns CDR1 SGHKS and CDR2 YYEKEE (reference sequence). The CDR3 sequence is CASSLERGHNYGYTF. CDR3 DNA: TGTGCCAGCAGCTTGGAAAGGGGGCATAACTATGGCTACACCTTC.